Listed below are T cell receptor beta chains from one sample, sequenced in a study of T cells after yellow fever vaccination. TCRdb analysed the 5' RACE reads with MiXCR anew, one entry per CDR3 protein. The sample yields some 300,000 distinct CDR3 sequences, 8.7% seen once. Sequenced material: CD4+ T cells sorted from PBMCs, taken 5 days after the yellow fever booster vaccination. Receptors originate from a man aged 18 to 30 who received the YFV17D yellow fever vaccine. CDR3s include the opening cysteine and the closing phenylalanine or tryptophan. A D gene is named only where the DNA matches it firmly. The size field is filled for only some rows; it gives once, few, many or a size class.

cdr3_length,v_call,d_call,j_call,clone_size,cdr3_aa,cdr3_nt
12,TRBV18,-,TRBJ2-5,few,CASSDLRETQYF,TGTGCCAGCTCAGACCTACGTGAGACCCAGTACTTC
15,TRBV12-3/TRBV12-4,-,TRBJ2-5,few,CASSPLTRAKETQYF,TGTGCCAGCAGCCCTCTAACTAGGGCTAAAGAGACCCAGTACTTC
12,TRBV4-2,-,TRBJ2-5,many,CASSQERETQYF,TGTGCCAGCAGCCAAGAACGTGAGACCCAGTACTTC
14,TRBV25-1,-,TRBJ1-6,many,CASSDYRDNSPLHF,TGTGCCAGCAGTGACTACAGGGACAATTCACCCCTCCACTTT
19,TRBV24-1,TRBD1,TRBJ2-2,many,CATSDSGARDRANTGELFF,TGTGCCACCAGTGATTCAGGAGCACGGGACAGAGCGAACACCGGGGAGCTGTTTTTT
18,TRBV5-1,TRBD2,TRBJ2-3,-,CASRPGTSGGAGTDTQYF,TGCGCCAGCAGACCCGGGACTAGCGGGGGGGCCGGTACAGATACGCAGTATTTT
15,TRBV10-3,-,TRBJ1-1,many,CAIGTAARRGTEAFF,TGTGCCATAGGGACGGCCGCCCGGCGGGGCACTGAAGCTTTCTTT
13,TRBV3-1,-,TRBJ1-2,few,CASSQEVQGGYTF,TGTGCCAGCAGCCAAGAGGTGCAGGGAGGCTACACCTTC
15,TRBV11-2,-,TRBJ2-1,few,CASSYTPLPLGEQFF,TGTGCCAGCAGCTACACTCCACTCCCGCTCGGGGAGCAGTTCTTC
14,TRBV12-3/TRBV12-4,-,TRBJ1-2,few,CASSLGDLRYGYTF,TGTGCCAGCAGTTTGGGAGACCTGCGCTATGGCTACACCTTC
14,TRBV20-1,TRBD1,TRBJ1-1,few,CSASQGGANTEAFF,TGCAGTGCTTCCCAGGGGGGGGCGAACACTGAAGCTTTCTTT
15,TRBV9,-,TRBJ1-5,-,CASSDNGQRDQPQHF,TGTGCCAGCAGCGACAATGGACAGAGGGATCAGCCCCAGCATTTT
14,TRBV27,-,TRBJ2-2,many,CATRGTANTGELFF,TGTGCCACCCGCGGGACAGCGAACACCGGGGAGCTGTTTTTT
11,TRBV6-2/TRBV6-3,-,TRBJ1-1,few,CASTHGLEAFF,TGTGCCAGCACCCACGGCCTTGAAGCTTTCTTT
13,TRBV7-9,-,TRBJ2-7,few,CASSLQSSYEQYF,TGTGCCAGCAGCTTGCAGTCTTCTTACGAGCAGTACTTC
13,TRBV5-1,-,TRBJ2-7,-,CASTPEGTYEQYF,TGCGCCAGCACTCCAGAGGGAACCTACGAGCAGTACTTC
15,TRBV4-1,-,TRBJ2-5,-,CASSQLHGGEETQYF,TGCGCCAGCAGCCAACTCCACGGGGGAGAAGAGACCCAGTACTTC
13,TRBV6-5,-,TRBJ2-1,-,CASSYYPGNEQFF,TGTGCCAGCAGTTACTATCCGGGCAATGAGCAGTTCTTC
16,TRBV7-9,-,TRBJ2-1,few,CASSYWPSGGYNEQFF,TGTGCCAGCAGCTATTGGCCCAGCGGCGGCTACAATGAGCAGTTCTTC